A selection of T cell receptor beta chains follows, all from one sample in a study of blood T cell repertoires in COVID-19. Sequenced by immunoSEQ multiplex PCR; TCRdb stores in-frame clones only, minus some. The sample includes around 48,000 clones, about nine tenths seen only once; the top ten take approximately 16%. The source material was peripheral blood. The receptors here all came from a man aged 55-75 years with active or convalescent COVID-19. Both conserved end residues are part of each CDR3. A D gene is named only where the DNA matches it firmly. Size values are once, few and many counts, or a class for expanded clones, and some rows have none.

d_gene	v_gene	abundance	j_gene	CDR3nt	CDR3aa
TRBD1	TRBV30	.	TRBJ1-5	TGTGCCTGGAGCGATAAAAGGACAGGGGGTTTCAACAATCAGCCCCAGCATTTT	CAWSDKRTGGFNNQPQHF
TRBD2	TRBV7-8	once	TRBJ2-7	TGTGCCAGCAGCTTAGCCCTTCACAGACTAGCGGGGTACGAGCAGTACTTC	CASSLALHRLAGYEQYF
TRBD1	TRBV4-1	.	TRBJ1-6	TGCGCCAGCAGCCGGGACAGGGACCCCTATAATTCACCCCTCCACTTT	CASSRDRDPYNSPLHF
TRBD1	TRBV28	.	TRBJ1-2	TGTGCCAGCAAGGGGGCAGCTGGTCACTATGGCTACACCTTC	CASKGAAGHYGYTF
.	TRBV10-3	.	TRBJ2-2	TGTGCCATCAGTGAGTCTGAGGCCAACACCGGGGAGCTGTTTTTT	CAISESEANTGELFF
.	TRBV4-1	.	TRBJ2-2	TGCGCCAGCAGCCAAGAAACAGGGAGCAACACCGGGGAGCTGTTTTTT	CASSQETGSNTGELFF
TRBD1	TRBV13	.	TRBJ1-3	TGTGCCGCACACAGGGGGTACTCTGGAAACACCATATATTTT	CAAHRGYSGNTIYF
TRBD1	TRBV9	.	TRBJ1-2	TGTGCCAGCAGCGCTTACAGGGGCGACCTGGGTGGCTACACCTTC	CASSAYRGDLGGYTF
.	TRBV9	few	TRBJ2-5	TGTGCCAGCAGCGTAGGGGCAGCTTTTGCAGAGACCCAGTACTTC	CASSVGAAFAETQYF
.	TRBV5-6	.	TRBJ1-4	TGTGCCAGCAGCTTGCCGGGACTGCCTAATGAAAAACTGTTTTTT	CASSLPGLPNEKLFF
TRBD2	TRBV10-3	.	TRBJ2-1	TGTGCCATCAGGCCTCGTGGGGGGGACCTGACTGAGCAGTTCTTC	CAIRPRGGDLTEQFF
.	TRBV27	.	TRBJ2-3	TGTGCCACCTCTCGCGGGTTCGGCACAGATACGCAGTATTTT	CATSRGFGTDTQYF
.	TRBV28	few	TRBJ1-4	TGTGCCAGCAGCCGTGACATGGACATCCCATGGGGTTTT	CASSRDMDIPWGF
.	TRBV6-5	.	TRBJ1-1	TGTGCCAGCAGTTACAACAGCGGACTCATGAACACTGAAGCTTTCTTT	CASSYNSGLMNTEAFF
TRBD1	TRBV28	.	TRBJ1-5	TGTGCCAGCAGTGGAGCAGGGGGGCATAGCAATCAGCCCCAGCATTTT	CASSGAGGHSNQPQHF
TRBD2	TRBV7-8	.	TRBJ2-5	TGTGCCAGCAGCGTAGCCGGGACTAGCGGGGGCGGGGAGACCCAGTACTTC	CASSVAGTSGGGETQYF
TRBD1	TRBV5-1	.	TRBJ1-2	TGCGCCAGCAGCGTGGGACAGGAAAATGGCTACACCTTC	CASSVGQENGYTF
TRBD1	TRBV10-3	.	TRBJ2-3	TGTGCCACCGCGCCCGGGACAGGAAGCACAGATACGCAGTATTTT	CATAPGTGSTDTQYF
TRBD2	TRBV11-2	.	TRBJ2-1	TGTGCCAGCAGCGGGCGTGGGCCTAGCGGGGGCGCCGACACTGAGCAGTTCTTC	CASSGRGPSGGADTEQFF
.	TRBV7-6	.	TRBJ2-7	TGTGCCAGCAGCCTGGACGGGAGCTCCTACGAGCAGTACTTC	CASSLDGSSYEQYF
TRBD2	TRBV6-5	.	TRBJ2-5	TGTGCCAGCAGTTACTGGGGGGGAGAGACCCAGTACTTC	CASSYWGGETQYF
.	TRBV3-1/TRBV3-2	.	TRBJ2-1	TGTGCCAGCAGCCGCCGCAGTGGTGAGCAGTTCTTC	CASSRRSGEQFF
TRBD2	TRBV5-1	.	TRBJ2-3	TGCGCCAGCAGCCCCTCGGGGGGGTTATTAACCGATACGCAGTATTTT	CASSPSGGLLTDTQYF
.	TRBV3-1/TRBV3-2	.	TRBJ2-7	TGTGCCAGCAGCTCTAGGATCTCCTACGAGCAGTACTTC	CASSSRISYEQYF
TRBD2	TRBV2	.	TRBJ2-5	TGTGCCAGCAGTGCGTGGCGGGGGGAGACCCAGTACTTC	CASSAWRGETQYF
TRBD2	TRBV5-1	once	TRBJ2-3	TGCGCCAGCAGCGTCCATTCTAGCGGGGGGTCAGATACGCAGTATTTT	CASSVHSSGGSDTQYF
.	TRBV30	.	TRBJ1-4	TGTGCCTGGGATGACAGGTGGAATGGAAAACTGTTTTTT	CAWDDRWNGKLFF
.	TRBV7-9	.	TRBJ1-6	TGTGCCAGCATTTCGACAGATTTTTCACCCCTCCACTTT	CASISTDFSPLHF
.	TRBV4-1	.	TRBJ1-2	TGCGCCAGCAGCCAAGTAATCCAGAGGAACAGGGAAGATGGCTACACCTTC	CASSQVIQRNREDGYTF
.	TRBV10-3	.	TRBJ2-5	TGTGCCGCGCGTTCGTTTCTGGCGGGAGAGACCCAGTACTTC	CAARSFLAGETQYF
.	TRBV7-9	.	TRBJ1-1	TGTGCCAGCAGCTTAGCGGATCTCGGGGGCACTGAAGCTTTCTTT	CASSLADLGGTEAFF
TRBD1	TRBV24-1	.	TRBJ2-7	TGTGCCACCAGTCCCCGGACAGGGGGCTCCTACGAGCAGTACTTC	CATSPRTGGSYEQYF
.	TRBV5-1	.	TRBJ2-7	TGCGCCAGCAGCTTGGGAATCCTTGGGCGCGAGCAGTACTTC	CASSLGILGREQYF
.	TRBV6-5	once	TRBJ2-7	TGTGCCAGCAGTTACTCCCTCCGGGAGCAGTACTTC	CASSYSLREQYF
.	TRBV3-1/TRBV3-2	.	TRBJ1-2	TGTGCCAGCAGCCAAGTACAGGGATCGTATGGCTACACCTTC	CASSQVQGSYGYTF
TRBD2	TRBV6-5	.	TRBJ2-7	TGTGCCAGCAGTTACGAGCGGGGATACGAGCAGTACTTC	CASSYERGYEQYF
.	TRBV6-4	.	TRBJ2-7	TGTGCCAGCAGTGACAATCCTAGCAGGAATACCTCCTACGAGCAGTACTTC	CASSDNPSRNTSYEQYF
.	TRBV28	.	TRBJ1-6	TGTGCCACCCGGTTGGAGGGGCCAAATTCACCCCTCCACTTT	CATRLEGPNSPLHF
.	TRBV6-5	.	TRBJ2-7	TGTGCCAGCAGTTACTCGATTGTTAGCGGAACTTACGAGCAGTACTTC	CASSYSIVSGTYEQYF
.	TRBV28	few	TRBJ1-4	TGTGCCAGCAGTTTACTCATTAGCCAGGGGGAAAAACTGTTTTTT	CASSLLISQGEKLFF
TRBD2	TRBV2	.	TRBJ2-5	TGTGCCAGCAGTCGACGACTAGCGGGTGGAGAGACCCAGTACTTC	CASSRRLAGGETQYF
.	TRBV6-6	.	TRBJ1-5	TGTGCCAGCAGTGGCAGCAATCAGCCCCAGCATTTT	CASSGSNQPQHF
TRBD1	TRBV4-3	.	TRBJ1-2	TGCGCCAGCAGCCAGGGGGACAGGGGATCCGGCTACACCTTC	CASSQGDRGSGYTF
.	TRBV2	.	TRBJ1-2	TGTGCCAGCAGTGAGGGGCAGGGTCATGGCTACACCTTC	CASSEGQGHGYTF
TRBD1	TRBV30	.	TRBJ2-3	TGTGCCTCCGCCCAGGGGGATCGGACAGATACGCAGTATTTT	CASAQGDRTDTQYF